This TCR beta chain was recorded in a study of blood T cell repertoires in COVID-19. This CDR3 spans 15 amino acids. V lost 4 bases, J lost 9 bases, and 6 bases stayed unmatched. The germline V gene has CDR1 SGDLS and CDR2 YYNGEE. Sequencing was performed with immunoSEQ multiplex PCR; in TCRdb, only in-frame clones are kept and a portion is missing. The sample has roughly 250,000 clones; 82% are singletons. This chain links TRBV9 with TRBJ2-1; 14 bases map to TRBD2. The specimen sequenced was peripheral blood. This TCR was recovered from a woman aged 80 or over with active or convalescent COVID-19. CDR3 nucleotide sequence: TGTGCCAGCAGCACCGGGACTAGCGGGGGTAGTGAGCAGTTCTTC. It translates to CASSTGTSGGSEQFF.